This TCR beta chain originates from a study of post-analysis software for immune sequencing data. Study-level points and caveats: Patients carried a few TRBV segments more frequently than controls did, and TRBV5-6, TRBV5-1 and TRBV20-1 were among them.

V lost 5 bases, J lost 9 bases, and 7 bases stayed unmatched. CDR3 length: 13 residues. Germline V CDR1 and CDR2: SGHAT, FQNNGV. Presence of unique molecular identifiers characterized the TCR beta cDNA libraries. TCRdb recomputed calls from the PCR reads with MiXCR, one row per CDR3 protein. This table holds 750,000 to 900,000 distinct CDR3 sequences, roughly 46% found once. Note on this clonotype: The antigen remains unidentified.

This clonotype originated in a girl aged 5-17 years with multiple sclerosis. This chain links TRBV11-2 with TRBJ2-1, with TRBD2 matching over 7 bases. Sequencing was done on a sample of blood. Written as DNA, the CDR3 is TGTGCCAGCAGCACCCGACTAGCAGGTGAGCAGTTCTTC. It specifies CASSTRLAGEQFF.